Listed below are T cell receptor beta chains from one sample, sequenced in a study of shared clonotypes between healthy human individuals. Assay: immunoSEQ multiplex PCR; the TCRdb copy retains only in-frame clones and omits some. The sample shows about 1 million clones, roughly 74% of them seen only once. The sample taken for sequencing was memory CD4+ T cells from PBMCs. The receptor source for this set is a man aged 18 to 30 in good health. Some clones in this sample may be carry-over from other donors' samples. Each CDR3 is given with its conserved first and last residue. Each record gives: V gene, D gene, CDR3 length, J gene, clone size, CDR3 DNA, CDR3 protein. The D gene is left open where the match is weak. Part of the rows lack a size; the others show once, few, many or a class for expanded clones.

V: TRBV6-5
D: TRBD1
length: 12
J: TRBJ2-3
size: .
DNA: TGTGCCAGCAGTCCCCAACAGGGGCGCCCGCATTTT
CDR3: CASSPQQGRPHF

V: TRBV7-3
D: .
length: 12
J: TRBJ2-7
size: .
DNA: TGTGCCAGCAGCCTGATGACCCGCGAGCAGTACTTC
CDR3: CASSLMTREQYF

V: TRBV7-9
D: .
length: 12
J: TRBJ1-4
size: .
DNA: TGTGCCAGCAGCTTAGTAAGGGAAAAACTGTTTTTT
CDR3: CASSLVREKLFF

V: TRBV11-3
D: .
length: 13
J: TRBJ2-2
size: once
DNA: TGTGCCAGCAGCCCTGGATACACCGGGGAGCTGTTTTTT
CDR3: CASSPGYTGELFF

V: TRBV6-5
D: TRBD1
length: 16
J: TRBJ1-2
size: .
DNA: TGTGCCAGCAGTTACGACAGGGGGGCTGCTAACTATGGCTACACCTTC
CDR3: CASSYDRGAANYGYTF

V: TRBV14
D: .
length: 15
J: TRBJ1-3
size: .
DNA: TGTGCCAGCAGCCGCGACAGCCTCTCTGGAAACACCATATATTTT
CDR3: CASSRDSLSGNTIYF

V: TRBV5-1
D: .
length: 15
J: TRBJ1-5
size: .
DNA: TGCGCCAGCAGCTTGGAGGGTAGGAGCAATCAGCCCCAGCATTTT
CDR3: CASSLEGRSNQPQHF

V: TRBV5-8
D: .
length: 15
J: TRBJ1-4
size: .
DNA: TGTGCCAGCAGCAAAAGGGGTTTAGCTAATGAAAAACTGTTTTTT
CDR3: CASSKRGLANEKLFF

V: TRBV4-2
D: .
length: 15
J: TRBJ2-7
size: .
DNA: TGTGCCAGCAGCCAAGGCTGGGCCGGGACTTACGAGCAGTACTTC
CDR3: CASSQGWAGTYEQYF

V: TRBV27
D: .
length: 15
J: TRBJ2-4
size: few
DNA: TGTGCCAGCAGTTCAGGGCGAGTAGCCAAAAACATTCAGTACTTC
CDR3: CASSSGRVAKNIQYF

V: TRBV5-1
D: TRBD2
length: 17
J: TRBJ2-1
size: once
DNA: TGCGCCAGCAGCTCTCTAGCGGGAGGGTTGGGCTACAATGAGCAGTTCTTC
CDR3: CASSSLAGGLGYNEQFF

V: TRBV19
D: .
length: 14
J: TRBJ1-5
size: .
DNA: TGTGCCAGTAGAGGACCAGGGACCTATCAGCCCCAGCATTTT
CDR3: CASRGPGTYQPQHF

V: TRBV25-1
D: .
length: 15
J: TRBJ1-4
size: .
DNA: TGTGCCAGCAGTGGCGCAGGGAGAGGAAATGAAAAACTGTTTTTT
CDR3: CASSGAGRGNEKLFF

V: TRBV5-1
D: .
length: 13
J: TRBJ1-1
size: .
DNA: TGCGCCAGCAGCCAGGGGCCGAACACTGAAGCTTTCTTT
CDR3: CASSQGPNTEAFF

V: TRBV2
D: TRBD1
length: 15
J: TRBJ2-2
size: .
DNA: TGTGCCAGCAGTCCGGACAGGGCAAACACCGGGGAGCTGTTTTTT
CDR3: CASSPDRANTGELFF

V: TRBV7-9
D: TRBD1
length: 14
J: TRBJ1-4
size: .
DNA: TGTGCCAGCAGCCAGGGGGCAACTAATGAAAAACTGTTTTTT
CDR3: CASSQGATNEKLFF

V: TRBV2
D: .
length: 14
J: TRBJ1-5
size: .
DNA: TGTGCCAGCAGTGATGAAGGGGAGTATCAGCCCCAGCATTTT
CDR3: CASSDEGEYQPQHF

V: TRBV18
D: TRBD1
length: 15
J: TRBJ2-7
size: .
DNA: TGTGCCAGCTCACCTTCCGGGACAGGGACCCACGAGCAGTACTTC
CDR3: CASSPSGTGTHEQYF

V: TRBV5-1
D: .
length: 15
J: TRBJ2-1
size: .
DNA: TGCGCCAGCAGCTCCAGTAGAATCCCCTACAATGAGCAGTTCTTC
CDR3: CASSSSRIPYNEQFF

V: TRBV6-1
D: .
length: 15
J: TRBJ2-1
size: .
DNA: TGTGCCAGCAGTGACTGGGGACACTTGTACAATGAGCAGTTCTTC
CDR3: CASSDWGHLYNEQFF

V: TRBV6-5
D: TRBD2
length: 15
J: TRBJ2-5
size: once
DNA: TGTGCCAGCAGTTACTGGTCTAGCGGGAAAGAGACCCAGTACTTC
CDR3: CASSYWSSGKETQYF

V: TRBV9
D: TRBD1
length: 15
J: TRBJ1-3
size: .
DNA: TGTGCCAGCAGCGGGAAGGACAGGGCTGGAAACACCATATATTTT
CDR3: CASSGKDRAGNTIYF

V: TRBV12-5
D: .
length: 15
J: TRBJ2-5
size: .
DNA: TGTGCTAGTGGTTTGGGGACCGGCCCCTCAGAGACCCAGTACTTC
CDR3: CASGLGTGPSETQYF

V: TRBV29-1
D: .
length: 13
J: TRBJ1-4
size: .
DNA: TGCAGCGCCAAACCCGGCGGGGTTGGGCAGGCCTTTTTT
CDR3: CSAKPGGVGQAFF

V: TRBV10-2
D: .
length: 14
J: TRBJ2-5
size: .
DNA: TGCGCCAGCAGTGAGTCAACGAGCCAAGAGACCCAGTACTTC
CDR3: CASSESTSQETQYF

V: TRBV5-5
D: .
length: 14
J: TRBJ1-5
size: .
DNA: TGTGCCAGCAGCGCGGGGTGGGCGATGGAAGGAGGGCATTTT
CDR3: CASSAGWAMEGGHF

V: TRBV20-1
D: TRBD1
length: 11
J: TRBJ2-7
size: .
DNA: TGCAGTGCCTGGACAGGGACTGAGCAGTACTTC
CDR3: CSAWTGTEQYF

V: TRBV7-9
D: .
length: 17
J: TRBJ2-1
size: .
DNA: TGTGCCAGCAGCTTAACACAGGGCGCGCGTTTGGGCCATGAGCAGTTCTTC
CDR3: CASSLTQGARLGHEQFF

V: TRBV2
D: TRBD2
length: 16
J: TRBJ2-7
size: .
DNA: TGTGCCAGCAGTGAAGATAGGCTAGCGGGACTCAGCGAGCAGTACTTC
CDR3: CASSEDRLAGLSEQYF

V: TRBV5-3
D: TRBD1
length: 14
J: TRBJ1-5
size: .
DNA: TGTGCCAGAAGCTGGGACAGGGTGAGGCAGCCCCAGCATTTT
CDR3: CARSWDRVRQPQHF

V: TRBV28
D: .
length: 12
J: TRBJ1-1
size: .
DNA: TGTGCCAGCAGTCCCGCAGAGGCTGAAGCTTTCTTT
CDR3: CASSPAEAEAFF

V: TRBV28
D: TRBD2
length: 18
J: TRBJ2-7
size: few
DNA: TGTGCCAGCAGTCCCTGGGGACTAGCGGGAGGTGGTTCCTACGAGCAGTACTTC
CDR3: CASSPWGLAGGGSYEQYF

V: TRBV25-1
D: .
length: 14
J: TRBJ2-1
size: few
DNA: TGTGCCAGCAGCGCCATCGGTGGGTACAATGAGCAGTTCTTC
CDR3: CASSAIGGYNEQFF

V: TRBV4-2
D: .
length: 14
J: TRBJ1-2
size: once
DNA: TGTGCCAGCAGCCCAGGACCGGACACGGATGGCTACACCTTC
CDR3: CASSPGPDTDGYTF

V: TRBV6-6
D: .
length: 13
J: TRBJ2-3
size: .
DNA: TGTGCCAGCATGCCCCTCCGCACAGATACGCAGTATTTT
CDR3: CASMPLRTDTQYF

V: TRBV5-1
D: TRBD2
length: 16
J: TRBJ2-5
size: .
DNA: TGCGCCAGCAGCTTGGGGACTAGAAGATCGGTGGAGACCCAGTACTTC
CDR3: CASSLGTRRSVETQYF

V: TRBV27
D: .
length: 12
J: TRBJ1-3
size: .
DNA: TGTGCCACTCGAGGCTCTGGAAACACCATATATTTT
CDR3: CATRGSGNTIYF

V: TRBV2
D: TRBD2
length: 14
J: TRBJ2-7
size: .
DNA: TGTGCCAGCAGTGGGCTAGCGGGCCCCTACGAGCAGTACTTC
CDR3: CASSGLAGPYEQYF

V: TRBV23-1
D: TRBD1
length: 13
J: TRBJ2-2
size: .
DNA: TGCGCCAGCAGTCAAAGGGACAGGGAGGAGCTGTTTTTT
CDR3: CASSQRDREELFF

V: TRBV28
D: .
length: 14
J: TRBJ1-2
size: few
DNA: TGTGCCAGCAGTTTCCAACCTCCTAACTATGGCTACACCTTC
CDR3: CASSFQPPNYGYTF

V: TRBV7-2
D: .
length: 13
J: TRBJ2-3
size: .
DNA: TGTGCCAGCAGCTTACCCAACACAGATACGCAGTATTTT
CDR3: CASSLPNTDTQYF

V: TRBV28
D: .
length: 16
J: TRBJ1-2
size: few
DNA: TGTGCCAGCAGTTTAGGAGGAACAGGAACTAACTATGGCTACACCTTC
CDR3: CASSLGGTGTNYGYTF

V: TRBV6-9
D: .
length: 13
J: TRBJ2-5
size: once
DNA: TGTGCCAGCACCCCGCCTGGTGGGGAGACCCAGTACTTC
CDR3: CASTPPGGETQYF

V: TRBV18
D: .
length: 12
J: TRBJ1-1
size: .
DNA: TGTGCCAGCTCACAGGGGTTCCCTGAAGCTTTCTTT
CDR3: CASSQGFPEAFF

V: TRBV5-1
D: .
length: 14
J: TRBJ2-7
size: .
DNA: TGCGCCAGCAGCTTGGGTGGGGCCGCCTACGAGCAGTACTTC
CDR3: CASSLGGAAYEQYF

V: TRBV10-3
D: TRBD2
length: 14
J: TRBJ2-7
size: .
DNA: TGTGCCATCAGTGAGCCACGGGAGGCAGGCGAGCAGTACTTC
CDR3: CAISEPREAGEQYF

V: TRBV4-2
D: TRBD2
length: 18
J: TRBJ2-7
size: .
DNA: TGTGCCAGCAGCCAAGAGGCCAGGTCCGGGACTAATACCTACGAGCAGTACTTC
CDR3: CASSQEARSGTNTYEQYF

V: TRBV1
D: .
length: 13
J: TRBJ1-2
size: once
DNA: TGCACCAGCAGCCAAAGGAGGGTCGGCGGCTACACCTTC
CDR3: CTSSQRRVGGYTF

V: TRBV28
D: .
length: 13
J: TRBJ1-2
size: .
DNA: TGTGCCAGCAGCTTCCGACGGACAGCCGCGAATACCTTC
CDR3: CASSFRRTAANTF